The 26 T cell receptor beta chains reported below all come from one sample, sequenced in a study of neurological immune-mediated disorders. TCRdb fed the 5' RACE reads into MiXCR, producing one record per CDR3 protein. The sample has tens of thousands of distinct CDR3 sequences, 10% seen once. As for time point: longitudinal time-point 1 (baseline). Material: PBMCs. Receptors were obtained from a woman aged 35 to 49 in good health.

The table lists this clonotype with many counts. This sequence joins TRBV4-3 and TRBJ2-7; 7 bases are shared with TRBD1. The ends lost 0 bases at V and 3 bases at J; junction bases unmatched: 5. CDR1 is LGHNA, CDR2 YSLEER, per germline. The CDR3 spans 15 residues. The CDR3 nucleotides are TGCGCCAGCAGCCAAGATGCAGGGGGTCTCTACGAGCAGTACTTC. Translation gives CASSQDAGGLYEQYF.

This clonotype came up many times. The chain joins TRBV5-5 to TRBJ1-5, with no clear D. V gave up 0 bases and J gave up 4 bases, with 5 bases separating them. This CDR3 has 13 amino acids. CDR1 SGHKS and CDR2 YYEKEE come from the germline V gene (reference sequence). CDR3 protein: CASSLAPNQPQHF. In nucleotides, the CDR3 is TGTGCCAGCAGCTTGGCCCCTAATCAGCCCCAGCATTTT.

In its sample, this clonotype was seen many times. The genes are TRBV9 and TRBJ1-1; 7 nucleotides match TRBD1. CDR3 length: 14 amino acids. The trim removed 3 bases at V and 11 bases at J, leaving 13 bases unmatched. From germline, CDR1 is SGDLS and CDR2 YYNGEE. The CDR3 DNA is TGTGCCAGCAGCGAAGGGGGCCCGATGGAGGTGGCTTTCTTT. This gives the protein CASSEGGPMEVAFF.

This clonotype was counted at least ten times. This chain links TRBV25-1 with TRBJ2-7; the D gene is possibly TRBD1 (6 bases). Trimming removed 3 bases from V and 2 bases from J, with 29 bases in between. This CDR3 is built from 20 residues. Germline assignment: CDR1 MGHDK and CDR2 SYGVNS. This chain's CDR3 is CASSDLIGGHRIGRTYEQYF. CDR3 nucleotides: TGTGCCAGCAGTGACCTAATAGGGGGTCACAGGATCGGAAGGACCTACGAGCAGTACTTC.

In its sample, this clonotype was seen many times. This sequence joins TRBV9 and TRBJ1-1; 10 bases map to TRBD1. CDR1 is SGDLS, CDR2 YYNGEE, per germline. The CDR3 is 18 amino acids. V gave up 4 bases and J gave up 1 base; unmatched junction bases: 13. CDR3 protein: CASSPLLGQGRTNTEAFF. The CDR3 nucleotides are TGTGCCAGCAGCCCACTCCTGGGACAGGGGCGAACGAACACTGAAGCTTTCTTT.

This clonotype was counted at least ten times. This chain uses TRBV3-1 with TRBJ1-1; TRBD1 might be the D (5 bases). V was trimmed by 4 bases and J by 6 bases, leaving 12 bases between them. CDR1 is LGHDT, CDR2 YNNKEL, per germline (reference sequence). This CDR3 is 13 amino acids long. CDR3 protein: CASSLPGVPEAFF. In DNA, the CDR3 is TGTGCCAGCAGCCTCCCGGGGGTTCCTGAAGCTTTCTTT. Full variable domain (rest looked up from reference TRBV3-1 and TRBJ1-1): DTAVSQTPKYLVTQMGNDKSIKCEQNLGHDTMYWYKQDSKKFLKIMFSYNNKELIINETVPNRFSPKSPDKAHLNLHINSLELGDSAVYFCASSLPGVPEAFFGQGTRLTVV.

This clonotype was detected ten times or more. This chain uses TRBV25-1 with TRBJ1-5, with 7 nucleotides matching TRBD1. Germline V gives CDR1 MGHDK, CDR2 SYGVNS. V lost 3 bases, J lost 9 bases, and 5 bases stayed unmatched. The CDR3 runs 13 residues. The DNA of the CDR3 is TGTGCCAGCAGTGAGACAGGGAATTGGCCCCAGCATTTT. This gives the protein CASSETGNWPQHF.

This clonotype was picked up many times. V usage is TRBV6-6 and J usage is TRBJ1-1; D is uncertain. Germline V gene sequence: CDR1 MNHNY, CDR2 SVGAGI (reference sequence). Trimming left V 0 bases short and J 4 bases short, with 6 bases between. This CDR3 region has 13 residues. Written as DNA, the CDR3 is TGTGCCAGCAGTTACTCAGGGAGCACTGAAGCTTTCTTT. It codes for CASSYSGSTEAFF.

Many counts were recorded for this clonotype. This CDR3 reads CASSPPTSGRRYEQYF. The CDR3 nucleotides read TGTGCCAGCTCACCACCGACTAGCGGGAGGAGATACGAGCAGTACTTC. The chain has TRBV18 and TRBJ2-7; 13 bases fit TRBD2. V dropped 0 bases and J dropped 4; count of bases not matched to a gene: 3. This CDR3 has 16 amino acids. Germline V CDR1 and CDR2: KGHSH, LQKENI. Filled out from reference TRBV18 and TRBJ2-7, the complete variable domain reads NAGVMQNPRHLVRRRGQEARLRCSPMKGHSHVYWYRQLPEEGLKFMVYLQKENIIDESGMPKERFSAEFPKEGPSILRIQQVVRGDSAAYFCASSPPTSGRRYEQYFGPGTRLTVT.

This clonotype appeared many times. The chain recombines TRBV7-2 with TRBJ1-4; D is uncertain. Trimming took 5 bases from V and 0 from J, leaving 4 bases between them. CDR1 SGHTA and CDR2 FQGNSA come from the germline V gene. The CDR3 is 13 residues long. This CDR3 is CASSRATNEKLFF. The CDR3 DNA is TGTGCCAGCAGCCGGGCAACTAATGAAAAACTGTTTTTT.

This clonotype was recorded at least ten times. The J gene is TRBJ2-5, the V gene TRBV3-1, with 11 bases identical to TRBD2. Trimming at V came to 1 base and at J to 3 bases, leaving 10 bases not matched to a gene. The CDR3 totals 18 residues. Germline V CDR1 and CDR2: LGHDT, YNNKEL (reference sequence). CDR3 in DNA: TGTGCCAGCAGCCAAGGGGCCCATAGCGGGGGGGCTAAAGAGACCCAGTACTTC. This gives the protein CASSQGAHSGGAKETQYF.

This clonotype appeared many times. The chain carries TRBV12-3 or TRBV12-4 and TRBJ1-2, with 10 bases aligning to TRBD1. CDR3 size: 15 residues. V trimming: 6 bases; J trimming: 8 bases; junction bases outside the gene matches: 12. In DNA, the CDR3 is TGTGCCAGCAGCCCGGGACAGGGGATTCGTGACGGCTACACCTTC. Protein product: CASSPGQGIRDGYTF.

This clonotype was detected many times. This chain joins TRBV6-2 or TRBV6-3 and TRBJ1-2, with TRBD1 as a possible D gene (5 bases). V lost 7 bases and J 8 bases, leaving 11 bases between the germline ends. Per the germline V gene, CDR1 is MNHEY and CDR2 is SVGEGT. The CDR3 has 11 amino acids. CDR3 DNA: TGTGCCAGCAACGACAGAGACGGCTACACCTTC. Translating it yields CASNDRDGYTF.

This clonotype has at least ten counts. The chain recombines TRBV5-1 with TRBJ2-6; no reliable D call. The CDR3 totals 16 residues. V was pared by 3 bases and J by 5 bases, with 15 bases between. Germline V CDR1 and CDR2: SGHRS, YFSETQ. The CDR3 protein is CASSSDGFPRANVLTF. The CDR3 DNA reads TGCGCCAGCAGCTCGGACGGATTTCCCAGGGCCAACGTCCTGACTTTC.

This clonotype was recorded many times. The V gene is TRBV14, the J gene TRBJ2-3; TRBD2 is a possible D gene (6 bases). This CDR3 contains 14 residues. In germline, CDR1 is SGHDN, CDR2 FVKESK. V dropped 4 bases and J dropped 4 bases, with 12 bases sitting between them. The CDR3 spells CASSLRGAPDTQYF. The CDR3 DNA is TGTGCCAGCAGCCTACGCGGGGCCCCAGATACGCAGTATTTT.

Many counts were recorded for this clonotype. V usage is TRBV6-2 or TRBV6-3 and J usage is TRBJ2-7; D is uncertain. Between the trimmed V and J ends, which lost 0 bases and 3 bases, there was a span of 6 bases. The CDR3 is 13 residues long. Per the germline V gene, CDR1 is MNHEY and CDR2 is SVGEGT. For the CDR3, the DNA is TGTGCCAGCAGTTACTCGAATAACTACGAGCAGTACTTC. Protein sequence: CASSYSNNYEQYF.

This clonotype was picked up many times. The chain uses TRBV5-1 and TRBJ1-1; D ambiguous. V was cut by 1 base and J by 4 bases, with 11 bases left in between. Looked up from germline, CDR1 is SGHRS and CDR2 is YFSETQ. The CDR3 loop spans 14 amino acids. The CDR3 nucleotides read TGCGCCAGCAGCTTGCTCCCTTCATCCACTGAAGCTTTCTTT. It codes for CASSLLPSSTEAFF.

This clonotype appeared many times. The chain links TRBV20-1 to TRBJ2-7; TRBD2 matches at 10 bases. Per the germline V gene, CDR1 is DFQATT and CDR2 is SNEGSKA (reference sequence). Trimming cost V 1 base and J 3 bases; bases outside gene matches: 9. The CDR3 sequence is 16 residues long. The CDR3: CSARALLASGGYEQYF. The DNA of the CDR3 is TGCAGTGCTAGAGCCCTCCTGGCTAGCGGGGGCTACGAGCAGTACTTC.

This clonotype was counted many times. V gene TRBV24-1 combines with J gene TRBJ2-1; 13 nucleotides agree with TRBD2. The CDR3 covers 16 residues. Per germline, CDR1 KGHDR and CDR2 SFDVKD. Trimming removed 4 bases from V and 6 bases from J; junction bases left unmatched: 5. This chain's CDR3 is CATSDRLAGGLNEQFF. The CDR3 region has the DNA TGTGCCACCAGTGACCGACTAGCGGGGGGCCTCAATGAGCAGTTCTTC.

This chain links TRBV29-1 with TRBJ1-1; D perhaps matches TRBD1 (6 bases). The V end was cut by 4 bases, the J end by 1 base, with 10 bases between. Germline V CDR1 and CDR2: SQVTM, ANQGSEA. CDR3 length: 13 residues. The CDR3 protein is CSVAGAENTEAFF. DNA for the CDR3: TGCAGCGTTGCGGGGGCAGAGAACACTGAAGCTTTCTTT.

The chain's CDR3 is CASSDRLQETQYF. The DNA of the CDR3 is TGCGCCAGCAGTGATCGCCTCCAAGAGACCCAGTACTTC. The chain recombines TRBV10-2 with TRBJ2-5; D gene ambiguous. V was shortened by 3 bases and J by 1 base, with 6 bases between the two germline ends. The germline gives CDR1 WSHSY, CDR2 SAAADI. The CDR3 is 13 residues long.

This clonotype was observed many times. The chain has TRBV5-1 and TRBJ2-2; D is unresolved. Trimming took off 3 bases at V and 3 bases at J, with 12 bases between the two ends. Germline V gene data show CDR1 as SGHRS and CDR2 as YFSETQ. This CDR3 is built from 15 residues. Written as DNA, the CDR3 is TGCGCCAGCAGCTCGCAGACTGTGGACACCGGGGAGCTGTTTTTT. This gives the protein CASSSQTVDTGELFF.

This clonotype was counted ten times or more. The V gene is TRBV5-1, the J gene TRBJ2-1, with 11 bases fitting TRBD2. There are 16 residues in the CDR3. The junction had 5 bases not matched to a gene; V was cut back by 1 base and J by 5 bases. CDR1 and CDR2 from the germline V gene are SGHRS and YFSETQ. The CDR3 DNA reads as TGCGCCAGCAGCTTGAATAGCGGGGGGGGGGACAATGAGCAGTTCTTC. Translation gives CASSLNSGGGDNEQFF.

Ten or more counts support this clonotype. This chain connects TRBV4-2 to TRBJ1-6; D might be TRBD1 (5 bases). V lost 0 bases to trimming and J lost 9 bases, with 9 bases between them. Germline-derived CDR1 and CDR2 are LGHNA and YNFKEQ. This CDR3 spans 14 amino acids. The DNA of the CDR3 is TGTGCCAGCAGCCAAGATGGGGGGATTTCACCCCTCCACTTT. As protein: CASSQDGGISPLHF.

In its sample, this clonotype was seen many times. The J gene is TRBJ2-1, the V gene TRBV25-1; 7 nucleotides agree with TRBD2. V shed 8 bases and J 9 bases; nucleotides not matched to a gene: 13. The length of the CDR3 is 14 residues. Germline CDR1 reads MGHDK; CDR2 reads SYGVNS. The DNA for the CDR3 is TGTGCCAGCGGCGACTGGGCGGGAGTAGGTGAGCAGTTCTTC. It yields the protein CASGDWAGVGEQFF.

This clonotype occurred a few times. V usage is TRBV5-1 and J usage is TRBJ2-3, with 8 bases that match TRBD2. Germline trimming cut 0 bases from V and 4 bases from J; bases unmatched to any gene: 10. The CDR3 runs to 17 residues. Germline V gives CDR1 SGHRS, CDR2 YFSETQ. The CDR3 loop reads CASSLVAGGQTPDTQYF. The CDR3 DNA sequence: TGCGCCAGCAGCTTGGTGGCGGGAGGCCAAACGCCAGATACGCAGTATTTT.